This is a list of T cell receptor beta chains from one sample in a study of T-cell reconstitution after alpha-beta-depleted transplantation in children. One entry per CDR3 protein results from TCRdb running MiXCR on the PCR reads. The sample carries roughly 100,000 distinct CDR3 sequences, approximately 8% recorded once. The input for sequencing was PBMCs, taken before TCRalphabeta/CD19-depleted stem cell transplant. The receptors here all came from a boy younger than 10 with acute lymphoblastic leukemia, due to receive a stem cell transplant. CDR3s include the opening cysteine and the closing phenylalanine or tryptophan. Each record gives: J gene, V gene, clone size, D gene, CDR3 protein, CDR3 DNA. A D gene is named only where the DNA matches it firmly. A clone size is listed for some rows: how often the clone was seen (once, few, many), or a class if it is expanded.

TRBJ2-2 TRBV5-1 many NA CASSYYTGELFF TGCGCCAGCAGCTATTACACCGGGGAGCTGTTTTTT
TRBJ1-5 TRBV27 few NA CASSLFGGSNQPQHF TGTGCCAGCAGTTTATTTGGGGGTAGCAATCAGCCCCAGCATTTT
TRBJ2-3 TRBV2 NA NA CASSEARRRVVDTQYF TGTGCCAGCAGTGAAGCCAGGCGTAGGGTAGTAGATACGCAGTATTTT
TRBJ1-1 TRBV4-3 NA TRBD1 CASRTGGWGTEAFF TGCGCCAGCAGGACAGGGGGCTGGGGCACTGAAGCTTTCTTT
TRBJ2-2 TRBV6-4 many NA CASSAQGNGELFF TGTGCCAGCAGTGCCCAGGGGAACGGGGAGCTGTTTTTT
TRBJ2-3 TRBV7-6 few TRBD2 CASSSGLSGGPKTQYF TGTGCCAGCAGCTCCGGACTAAGCGGGGGGCCCAAGACGCAGTATTTT
TRBJ1-1 TRBV5-1 NA NA CASSLARGRSRAQAFF TGCGCCAGCAGCTTGGCCAGGGGTAGAAGTCGGGCACAAGCTTTCTTT
TRBJ2-1 TRBV5-1 NA TRBD1 CASSFRRTGGDEQFF TGCGCCAGCAGCTTCCGAAGGACAGGGGGCGATGAGCAGTTCTTC
TRBJ1-3 TRBV9 many NA CASSVAYGAAGNTIYF TGTGCCAGCAGCGTAGCTTACGGGGCCGCCGGAAACACCATATATTTT
TRBJ2-1 TRBV4-3 NA NA CASSQDRTEHNEQFF TGCGCCAGCAGCCAAGATCGTACAGAACACAATGAGCAGTTCTTC
TRBJ1-3 TRBV7-9 NA NA CASSLGGEVVEDTIYF TGTGCCAGCAGCTTGGGGGGGGAGGTCGTGGAGGACACCATATATTTT
TRBJ1-1 TRBV20-1 many NA CSALYRQTEAFF TGCAGTGCTTTGTATAGACAGACTGAAGCTTTCTTT
TRBJ1-1 TRBV4-2 NA NA CASSQEWTAEAFF TGTGCCAGCAGCCAAGAATGGACAGCCGAAGCTTTCTTT
TRBJ2-7 TRBV6-1 many TRBD2 CASRETSGGSPYEQYF TGTGCCAGCAGGGAGACTAGCGGGGGGTCCCCCTACGAGCAGTACTTC
TRBJ1-1 TRBV27 few NA CASSRTVYTEAFF TGTGCCAGCAGCCGGACAGTCTACACTGAAGCTTTCTTT
TRBJ2-3 TRBV6-1 few TRBD2 CASRREGGTDTQYF TGTGCCAGCCGGCGGGAGGGGGGCACAGATACGCAGTATTTT
TRBJ2-5 TRBV15 few NA CATSRDLVWGDLMETQYF TGTGCCACCAGCAGAGATCTAGTGTGGGGGGATTTGATGGAGACCCAGTACTTC
TRBJ1-2 TRBV12-2 NA NA CASRLRQGWYGYTF TGTGCAAGTCGCTTAAGGCAGGGATGGTATGGCTACACCTTC
TRBJ2-5 TRBV10-3 NA TRBD1 CAISEGLTGIQETQYF TGTGCCATCAGTGAGGGACTGACAGGGATCCAAGAGACCCAGTACTTC
TRBJ2-5 TRBV6-2/TRBV6-3 many TRBD1 CASSWGRGTGSETQYF TGTGCCAGCAGTTGGGGAAGGGGGACAGGCTCAGAGACCCAGTACTTC
TRBJ1-5 TRBV28 few NA CASSRFSDYSNQPQHF TGTGCCAGCTCCCGTTTCAGCGACTATAGCAATCAGCCCCAGCATTTT
TRBJ2-2 TRBV7-2 many NA CASSLWAGAPNTGELFF TGTGCCAGCAGCTTATGGGCGGGGGCTCCGAACACCGGGGAGCTGTTTTTT
TRBJ2-7 TRBV10-2 once NA CASSGYSSYEQYF TGCGCCAGCAGTGGTTACAGCTCCTACGAGCAGTACTTC
TRBJ2-7 TRBV7-2 NA TRBD1 CASSWTGTHPVYEQYF TGTGCCAGCAGCTGGACAGGGACCCACCCTGTCTACGAGCAGTACTTC
TRBJ2-2 TRBV12-3/TRBV12-4 many NA CASSQPGELFF TGTGCCAGCAGCCAACCCGGGGAGCTGTTTTTT
TRBJ2-7 TRBV20-1 few TRBD1 CSANYRGSQEQYF TGCAGTGCCAACTACAGGGGGTCCCAGGAGCAGTACTTC
TRBJ1-2 TRBV28 few NA CASSPPSTGYTF TGTGCCAGCAGCCCCCCTTCGACGGGCTACACCTTC
TRBJ1-1 TRBV12-3/TRBV12-4 NA NA CASSFRRGEAFF TGTGCCAGCAGTTTTAGGCGGGGCGAAGCTTTCTTT
TRBJ1-1 TRBV7-9 NA NA CASSPRAVGGETEAFF TGTGCCAGCAGCCCAAGGGCGGTTGGAGGGGAGACTGAAGCTTTCTTT
TRBJ1-2 TRBV5-1 few NA CASSPGGGISGGYTF TGCGCCAGCAGCCCCGGCGGGGGGATTTCAGGTGGCTACACCTTC
TRBJ1-6 TRBV7-2 NA NA CASSYRVSPLHF TGTGCCAGCAGCTATCGGGTATCGCCCCTCCACTTT
TRBJ1-5 TRBV12-3/TRBV12-4 NA NA CASSFLSGQGFNQPQHF TGTGCCAGCAGTTTCTTGTCGGGGCAGGGCTTCAATCAGCCCCAGCATTTT
TRBJ2-5 TRBV12-3/TRBV12-4 many NA CASTPRGAGETQYF TGTGCCAGCACCCCTAGGGGAGCGGGAGAGACCCAGTACTTC
TRBJ2-2 TRBV7-6 many TRBD2 CASSLRSGGTNTGELFF TGTGCCAGCAGCTTACGTAGCGGGGGGACGAACACCGGGGAGCTGTTTTTT
TRBJ2-7 TRBV4-1 many NA CASSQDLGSYEQYF TGCGCCAGCAGCCAAGATCTAGGTTCCTACGAGCAGTACTTC